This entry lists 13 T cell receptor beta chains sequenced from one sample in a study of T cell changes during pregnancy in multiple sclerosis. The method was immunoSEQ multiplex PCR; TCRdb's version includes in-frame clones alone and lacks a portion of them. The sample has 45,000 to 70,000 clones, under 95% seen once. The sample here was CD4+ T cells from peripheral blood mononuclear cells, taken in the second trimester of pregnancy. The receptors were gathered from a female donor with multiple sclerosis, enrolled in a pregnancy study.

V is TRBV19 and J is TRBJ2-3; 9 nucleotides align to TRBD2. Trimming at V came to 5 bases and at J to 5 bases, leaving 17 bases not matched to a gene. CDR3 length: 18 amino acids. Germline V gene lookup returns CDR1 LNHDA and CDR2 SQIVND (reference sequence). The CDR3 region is CASSPPGGRSGRIDTQYF. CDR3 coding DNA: TGTGCCAGTAGTCCTCCCGGGGGACGCAGCGGGAGGATAGATACGCAGTATTTT.

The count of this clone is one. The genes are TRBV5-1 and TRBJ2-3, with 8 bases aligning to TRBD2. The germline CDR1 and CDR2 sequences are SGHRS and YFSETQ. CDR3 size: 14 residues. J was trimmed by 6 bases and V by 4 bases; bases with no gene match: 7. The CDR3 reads CASSIGTSADTQYF. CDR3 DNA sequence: TGCGCCAGCAGCATCGGGACTAGTGCTGATACGCAGTATTTT.

The CDR3 spells CASSLRTEGYGYTF. In DNA, the CDR3 is TGCGCCAGCAGCTTGCGGACCGAGGGCTATGGCTACACCTTC. The V gene is TRBV5-1, the J gene TRBJ1-2; D gene uncertain. CDR3 length: 14 amino acids. Looked up from germline, CDR1 is SGHRS and CDR2 is YFSETQ. Trimming pared 1 base from V and 4 bases from J, leaving 11 bases between.

CDR3 residues: CASSVAGTGELFF. CDR3 bases: TGCGCCAGCAGCGTAGCCGGCACCGGGGAGCTGTTTTTT. The chain combines TRBV5-1 with TRBJ2-2; no clear D. Per the germline V gene, CDR1 is SGHRS and CDR2 is YFSETQ. Trimming shortened V by 4 bases and J by 4 bases, and 8 bases separated the two germline ends. The CDR3 runs to 13 residues.

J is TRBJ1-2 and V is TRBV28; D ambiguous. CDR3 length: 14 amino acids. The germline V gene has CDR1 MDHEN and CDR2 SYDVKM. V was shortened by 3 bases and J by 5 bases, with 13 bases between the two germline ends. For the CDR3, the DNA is TGTGCCAGCAGTTTTATACGGAGGGAGTATGGCTACACCTTC. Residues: CASSFIRREYGYTF.

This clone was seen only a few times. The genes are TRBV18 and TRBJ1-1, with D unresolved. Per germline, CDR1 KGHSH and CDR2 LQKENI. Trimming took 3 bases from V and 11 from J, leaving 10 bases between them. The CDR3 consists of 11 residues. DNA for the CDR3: TGTGCCAGCTCACCGAGGTCTGGGGCTTTCTTT. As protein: CASSPRSGAFF.

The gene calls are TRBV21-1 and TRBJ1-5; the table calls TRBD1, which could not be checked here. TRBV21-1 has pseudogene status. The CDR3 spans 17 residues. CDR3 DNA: TGTGCCAGCATCTTGACCGGGACAGGGAAGCCTTGGGAGCCCCAGCATTTT. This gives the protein CASILTGTGKPWEPQHF.

CDR3 sequence: CASSQGASGSYNEQFF. CDR3 bases: TGTGCCAGCAGTCAAGGTGCTAGCGGGAGCTACAATGAGCAGTTCTTC. The V and J genes are TRBV28 and TRBJ2-1, with 10 bases matching TRBD2. CDR3 length: 16 residues. The germline V gene has CDR1 MDHEN and CDR2 SYDVKM. The V segment lost 5 bases and the J segment 3 bases; nucleotides outside the gene matches: 7.

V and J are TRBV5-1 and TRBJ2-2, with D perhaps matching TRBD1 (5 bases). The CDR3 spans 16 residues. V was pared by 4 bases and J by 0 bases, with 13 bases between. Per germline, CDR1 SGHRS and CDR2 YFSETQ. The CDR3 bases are TGCGCCAGCAGCAGGGGCGGAACAACGAACACCGGGGAGCTGTTTTTT. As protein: CASSRGGTTNTGELFF.

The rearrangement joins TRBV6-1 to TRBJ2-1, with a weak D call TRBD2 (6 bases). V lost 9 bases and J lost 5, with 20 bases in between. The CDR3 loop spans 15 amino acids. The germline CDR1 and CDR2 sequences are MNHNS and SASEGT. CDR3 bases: TGTGCCAGTACCAGTGCAGCTAGCGTTCACAATGAGCAGTTCTTC. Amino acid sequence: CASTSAASVHNEQFF.

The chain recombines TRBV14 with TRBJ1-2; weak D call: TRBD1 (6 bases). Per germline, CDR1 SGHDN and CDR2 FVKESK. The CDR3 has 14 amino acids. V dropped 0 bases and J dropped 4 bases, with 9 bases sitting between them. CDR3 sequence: CASSQDRGAYGYTF. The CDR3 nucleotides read TGTGCCAGCAGCCAAGATCGGGGGGCCTATGGCTACACCTTC.

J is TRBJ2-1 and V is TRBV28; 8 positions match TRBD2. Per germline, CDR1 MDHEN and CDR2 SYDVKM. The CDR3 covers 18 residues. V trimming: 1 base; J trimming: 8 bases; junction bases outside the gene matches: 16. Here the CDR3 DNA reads TGTGCCAGCAGTTTATCCCCTCACGAGCGGGGGAAGAAGGATGAGCAGTTCTTC. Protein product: CASSLSPHERGKKDEQFF.

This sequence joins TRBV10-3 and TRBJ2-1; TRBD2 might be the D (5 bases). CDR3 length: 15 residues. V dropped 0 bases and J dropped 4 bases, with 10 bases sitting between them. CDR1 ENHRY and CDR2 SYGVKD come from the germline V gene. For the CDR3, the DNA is TGTGCCATCAGTGAGTCGTCTCCGGGATACAATGAGCAGTTCTTC. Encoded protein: CAISESSPGYNEQFF.